One TCR beta chain is described in this entry. Its antigen is not known. These data come from a study of cytomegalovirus exposure and HLA in healthy donors. V shed 5 bases and J shed 0 bases, with 32 bases lying between them. This CDR3 spans 22 amino acids. The V gene's germline CDR1 is LNHDA and CDR2 SQIVND (reference sequence). The PCR contained 60 Vbeta and 13 Jbeta primers. TCRdb keeps only in-frame clones here, not all; method: immunoSEQ multiplex PCR. The sample includes over 200,000 clones, 75% to 80% seen only once; the top ten take 1.8%. The study, taken as a whole, reports: The study put 150 or so TCR beta chains on its list as cytomegalovirus-associated.

This sequence joins TRBV19 and TRBJ2-4, with D maybe TRBD1 (5 bases). The TCR originated in a male donor in good health and CMV-seronegative. Material for sequencing was PBMCs. The CDR3 nucleotides read TGTGCCAGTAGTGGTATCTTCCGTGACAGACTTCGTACCGTCCTAGCCAAAAACATTCAGTACTTC. Its translation: CASSGIFRDRLRTVLAKNIQYF.